This entry features one TCR beta chain sequence. No antigen is known for it. This CDR3 has 16 amino acids. Germline CDR1 reads SGHRS; CDR2 reads YFSETQ. V shed 2 bases and J 1 base; nucleotides not matched to a gene: 6. The data originate from a study of T cell repertoires in ileal Crohn's disease. Study information: Median disease duration was roughly 7.9 years; 35% smoked at surgery. Study-level points and caveats: All patients with clonality above 26.8% had endoscopic recurrence. Compared with non-smokers, active smokers at surgery showed more clonal expansions.

TCRdb's table, derived via immunoSEQ multiplex PCR, lists solely in-frame clones and lacks some. This sample has fewer than 9,500 clones, with 74% found just once. Time point in this sample: neoterminal ileum biopsy at postoperative endoscopy, about 6 months after surgery. Material: ileal tissue. This TCR derives from an adult with Crohn's disease. The genes are TRBV5-1 and TRBJ1-3, with 7 bases fitting TRBD1. The CDR3 here is CASSLGQVGSGNTIYF. CDR3 bases: TGCGCCAGCAGCTTAGGACAGGTTGGATCTGGAAACACCATATATTTT.